This is a list of T cell receptor beta chains from one sample in a study of Ad26.COV2.S vaccination and SARS-CoV-2 variants. Using immunoSEQ multiplex PCR, the repertoire was profiled, and TCRdb retains in-frame clones only, with some absent. This table holds 350,000 to 400,000 clones, roughly nine tenths found once. Sequencing used peripheral blood, obtained in a trial of Ad26.COV2.S vaccine versus placebo. These receptors all come from a person between 18 and 60 years old who received the Ad26.COV2.S COVID-19 vaccine or a placebo. Each CDR3 is given with its conserved first and last residue. D genes are given only for firm matches. Expanded clones get a size class; other rows say once, few or many, or leave the size out.

>NA|TRBD2|TRBV6-4|14|TRBJ2-1
CASSELAGGNEQFF
TGTGCCAGCAGTGAACTAGCGGGGGGTAATGAGCAGTTCTTC
>NA|TRBD1|TRBV3-1/TRBV3-2|14|TRBJ1-1
CASSQADRGTEAFF
TGTGCCAGCAGCCAAGCCGACAGGGGCACTGAAGCTTTCTTT
>once|TRBD2|TRBV11-2|15|TRBJ2-1
CASSSLAGGYNEQFF
TGTGCCAGCAGCTCCCTAGCGGGGGGCTACAATGAGCAGTTCTTC
>NA|TRBD2|TRBV11-2|14|TRBJ2-1
CASSFISSGYEQFF
TGTGCCAGCAGCTTCATTTCTAGCGGGTATGAGCAGTTCTTC
>NA|TRBD1|TRBV24-1|15|TRBJ1-1
CATFPRQGGGTEAFF
TGTGCCACCTTCCCGCGACAGGGTGGAGGCACTGAAGCTTTCTTT
>NA|NA|TRBV6-5|14|TRBJ1-6
CASSYEGTNSPLHF
TGTGCCAGCAGTTACGAGGGTACAAATTCACCCCTCCACTTT
>once|TRBD2|TRBV5-1|15|TRBJ2-2
CASSNGGANTGELFF
TGCGCCAGCAGCAACGGGGGGGCGAACACCGGGGAGCTGTTTTTT
>NA|TRBD1|TRBV10-3|12|TRBJ2-2
CGAGTGSGELFF
TGTGGGGCCGGGACAGGGTCCGGGGAGCTGTTTTTT
>NA|NA|TRBV7-9|15|TRBJ1-2
CASSSPRGPGYGYTF
TGTGCCAGCAGTTCCCCGCGAGGGCCCGGCTATGGCTACACCTTC
>NA|TRBD1|TRBV18|14|TRBJ2-7
CASSDGQGAYEQYF
TGTGCCAGCTCAGACGGACAGGGGGCCTACGAGCAGTACTTC
>NA|TRBD2|TRBV9|16|TRBJ2-1
CASSQGSGGSYNEQFF
TGTGCCAGCAGCCAGGGTAGCGGGGGGAGCTACAATGAGCAGTTCTTC
>NA|NA|TRBV11-2|12|TRBJ1-1
CASSLIGLGAFF
TGTGCCAGCAGCCTCATCGGGCTCGGAGCTTTCTTT
>NA|TRBD1|TRBV10-2|14|TRBJ2-7
CASSETTGSYEQYF
TGCGCCAGCAGTGAGACGACAGGGTCCTACGAGCAGTACTTC
>NA|TRBD1|TRBV11-2|16|TRBJ1-1
CASSLGQGVGSTEAFF
TGTGCCAGCAGCCTCGGACAGGGTGTGGGAAGCACTGAAGCTTTCTTT
>NA|NA|TRBV19|15|TRBJ2-7
CASSSPVTGSYEQYF
TGTGCCAGTAGTAGTCCGGTGACAGGATCCTACGAGCAGTACTTC
>NA|NA|TRBV11-2|14|TRBJ1-3
CASSQNRDLNTIYF
TGTGCCAGCAGCCAAAACAGGGACTTAAACACCATATATTTT
>NA|TRBD1|TRBV11-2|15|TRBJ1-4
CASSTLQGAREKLFF
TGTGCCAGCAGCACACTGCAGGGGGCCCGTGAAAAACTGTTTTTT
>NA|NA|TRBV29-1|12|TRBJ1-2
CSVAEGFSGYTF
TGCAGCGTTGCTGAGGGTTTCAGTGGCTACACCTTC
>NA|NA|TRBV7-7|13|TRBJ2-5
CASSLGQGETQYF
TGTGCCAGCAGCTTAGGTCAGGGAGAGACCCAGTACTTC
>NA|NA|TRBV6-4|11|TRBJ1-2
CASSDSKGYTF
TGTGCCAGCAGTGACTCGAAAGGCTACACCTTC
>few|TRBD1|TRBV25-1|15|TRBJ1-1
CASSYRGDRNTEAFF
TGTGCCAGCAGTTACAGGGGAGATCGGAACACTGAAGCTTTCTTT
>NA|NA|TRBV4-1|14|TRBJ2-7
CASSQGQTWSEQYF
TGCGCCAGCAGCCAAGGCCAGACCTGGAGCGAGCAGTACTTC
>NA|TRBD1|TRBV24-1|14|TRBJ2-1
CATSRDRTYNEQFF
TGTGCCACCAGCCGGGACAGGACCTACAATGAGCAGTTCTTC
>NA|TRBD2|TRBV9|16|TRBJ2-3
CASTPERGLSTDTQYF
TGTGCCAGCACCCCCGAGCGGGGACTTAGCACAGATACGCAGTATTTT
>NA|TRBD1|TRBV18|14|TRBJ2-5
CASSPLRGQETQYF
TGTGCCAGCTCACCGCTAAGGGGGCAGGAGACCCAGTACTTC
>few|NA|TRBV4-1|15|TRBJ2-1
CASSQGPDSYNEQFF
TGCGCCAGCAGCCAAGGTCCGGACTCCTACAATGAGCAGTTCTTC
>NA|TRBD1|TRBV12-3/TRBV12-4|13|TRBJ2-1
CASSPGTGDEQFF
TGTGCCAGCAGCCCCGGGACAGGAGACGAGCAGTTCTTC
>NA|NA|TRBV18|16|TRBJ2-2
CASSPLGEGGTGELFF
TGTGCCAGCTCACCACTCGGGGAAGGAGGGACCGGGGAGCTGTTTTTT
>NA|NA|TRBV15|15|TRBJ2-5
CATSKDRTNQETQYF
TGTGCCACCAGCAAGGACAGGACTAACCAAGAGACCCAGTACTTC
>NA|NA|TRBV18|14|TRBJ2-7
CASSPQGAAVEQYF
TGTGCCAGCTCACCGCAGGGAGCAGCTGTAGAGCAGTACTTC
>NA|NA|TRBV19|14|TRBJ1-3
CATRQAATGNTIYF
TGTGCCACCAGACAGGCTGCAACTGGAAACACCATATATTTT
>NA|TRBD1|TRBV5-1|14|TRBJ1-1
CASSLAGTATEAFF
TGCGCCAGCAGCTTGGCGGGGACAGCCACTGAAGCTTTCTTT
>NA|NA|TRBV18|16|TRBJ1-1
CASSPVSGATNTEAFF
TGTGCCAGCTCACCAGTATCAGGGGCAACGAACACTGAAGCTTTCTTT
>once|TRBD2|TRBV4-2|17|TRBJ2-1
CASSQDRTSGSYNEQFF
TGTGCCAGCAGCCAAGATAGAACTAGCGGGTCCTACAATGAGCAGTTCTTC
>NA|NA|TRBV5-6|14|TRBJ1-2
CASSLGDLQRSYTF
TGTGCCAGCAGCTTGGGGGACCTACAGAGGAGCTACACCTTC
>NA|NA|TRBV7-9|12|TRBJ1-2
CASSPQSVNYTF
TGTGCCAGCAGCCCACAATCAGTCAACTACACCTTC
>NA|NA|TRBV10-3|15|TRBJ2-7
CAISWKLGPSYEQYF
TGTGCCATCAGCTGGAAATTGGGGCCCTCCTACGAGCAGTACTTC
>NA|NA|TRBV20-1|11|TRBJ2-5
CSASTQETQYF
TGCAGTGCCTCAACCCAAGAGACCCAGTACTTC
>once|NA|TRBV13|13|TRBJ2-3
CASSLQYTDTQYF
TGTGCCAGCAGCCTACAGTACACAGATACGCAGTATTTT
>NA|NA|TRBV19|13|TRBJ1-5
CASSIMGNQPQHF
TGTGCCAGTAGTATAATGGGGAACCAGCCCCAGCATTTT
>NA|NA|TRBV18|13|TRBJ1-1
CASSPGQNTEAFF
TGTGCCAGCTCACCAGGTCAGAACACTGAAGCTTTCTTT
>few|NA|TRBV5-8|12|TRBJ2-7
CASSSTNYEQYF
TGTGCCAGCAGTTCGACCAACTACGAGCAGTACTTC
>NA|NA|TRBV7-8|15|TRBJ2-1
CASSRDDASYNEQFF
TGTGCCAGCAGCCGAGACGACGCCTCCTACAATGAGCAGTTCTTC
>NA|NA|TRBV27|13|TRBJ1-2
CASSLHGGFGYTF
TGTGCCAGCAGTTTACATGGGGGGTTTGGCTACACCTTC
>NA|NA|TRBV11-2|15|TRBJ1-1
CASSSLFRGSTEAFF
TGTGCCAGCAGCTCCCTTTTTCGTGGGAGCACTGAAGCTTTCTTT
>NA|NA|TRBV12-3/TRBV12-4|12|TRBJ1-1
CASSLFGSGAFF
TGTGCCAGCAGTTTATTCGGCTCCGGGGCTTTCTTT
>NA|TRBD2|TRBV25-1|15|TRBJ2-5
CASSEYMGLEETQYF
TGTGCCAGCAGTGAATACATGGGACTAGAAGAGACCCAGTACTTC